The 28 T cell receptor beta chains given below trace back to one sample, sequenced in a study of OX40 agonist ivuxolimab in advanced cancers. The method was immunoSEQ multiplex PCR; TCRdb's version includes in-frame clones alone and lacks a portion of them. Found here are 53,000 or so clones, over 75% of them singletons; the top ten hold approximately 1.5%. The specimen was CD4+ or CD8+ T cells sorted from blood, collected in a trial of the OX40 agonist ivuxolimab. The receptors were gathered from an adult with an advanced solid tumor such as melanoma, head and neck, liver or kidney cancer.

The chain joins TRBV18 to TRBJ2-1; possibly TRBD2 for D (5 bases). V was pared by 4 bases and J by 5 bases, with 15 bases between. The CDR3 length is 15 residues. From germline, CDR1 is KGHSH and CDR2 LQKENI. DNA for the CDR3: TGTGCCAGCTCACGAACCGGGGATAGGAACAATGAGCAGTTCTTC. Residues: CASSRTGDRNNEQFF. The full variable domain, rest sourced from reference TRBV18 and TRBJ2-1, is NAGVMQNPRHLVRRRGQEARLRCSPMKGHSHVYWYRQLPEEGLKFMVYLQKENIIDESGMPKERFSAEFPKEGPSILRIQQVVRGDSAAYFCASSRTGDRNNEQFFGPGTRLTVL.

CDR3 bases: TGTGCCAGCAAACTAGCGGGGGGACGGTATACGCAGTATTTT. Translating gives CASKLAGGRYTQYF. V and J are TRBV5-4 and TRBJ2-3; 12 bases are shared with TRBD2. The CDR3 runs 14 residues. Germline V gene data show CDR1 as SGHNT and CDR2 as YYREEE (reference sequence). V dropped 6 bases and J dropped 7; count of bases not matched to a gene: 6.

The rearrangement links TRBV2 to TRBJ2-6; possibly TRBD1 for D (6 bases). V was pared by 4 bases and J by 4 bases, with 14 bases between. Germline CDR1 is SNHLY and CDR2 is FYNNEI. This CDR3 is built from 16 residues. CDR3 amino acids: CASSADRTSGANVLTF. The CDR3 DNA reads TGTGCCAGCAGTGCCGACAGGACCTCCGGGGCCAACGTCCTGACTTTC.

This rearrangement joins TRBV30 to TRBJ1-3, with D unclear. CDR1 and CDR2 (germline): GTSNPN, SVGIG (reference sequence). The CDR3 has 13 residues. V shed 8 bases and J shed 2 bases, with 13 bases lying between them. CDR3 region: CARGLRTGNTIYF. The DNA for the CDR3 is TGTGCCCGCGGTCTAAGGACTGGAAACACCATATATTTT.

This chain connects TRBV9 to TRBJ2-7, with 7 bases matching TRBD2. The V segment lost 1 base and the J segment 2 bases; nucleotides outside the gene matches: 6. CDR1 and CDR2 from the germline V gene are SGDLS and YYNGEE. The CDR3 loop spans 15 amino acids. CDR3 region: CASSVHEAGPYEQYF. The CDR3 DNA sequence: TGTGCCAGCAGCGTACACGAAGCGGGGCCCTACGAGCAGTACTTC.

A few counts support this clone. CDR3 sequence reads: CASSLGSQGGQPQHF. In nucleotides, the CDR3 is TGTGCCAGCAGCTTAGGTTCCCAAGGGGGTCAGCCCCAGCATTTT. The chain couples TRBV7-9 to TRBJ1-5; tentative D call: TRBD1 (6 bases). The germline V gene has CDR1 SEHNR and CDR2 FQNEAQ (reference sequence). V was trimmed by 1 base and J by 6 bases, leaving 13 bases between them. The CDR3 runs to 15 residues.

This clone was counted once. The chain links TRBV30 to TRBJ1-4, with D hard to call. The V end was cut by 5 bases, the J end by 1 base, with 5 bases between. The germline V gene has CDR1 GTSNPN and CDR2 SVGIG (reference sequence). This CDR3 is 12 amino acids long. This chain's CDR3 is CAWGGTNEKLFF. As DNA, the CDR3 is TGTGCCTGGGGAGGAACTAATGAAAAACTGTTTTTT.

The CDR3 region has the DNA TGTGCCAGCAGCCCTGTGGACAGGGGGACAGATACGCAGTATTTT. As protein: CASSPVDRGTDTQYF. The chain uses TRBV7-9 and TRBJ2-3; 10 bases align to TRBD1. CDR1 is SEHNR and CDR2 is FQNEAQ in the germline V gene (reference sequence). V gave up 5 bases and J gave up 3 bases; unmatched junction bases: 5. CDR3 length equals 15 residues.

This clone was counted a few times. The chain links TRBV18 to TRBJ1-5; no clear D. The length of the CDR3 is 14 residues. Per the germline V gene, CDR1 is KGHSH and CDR2 is LQKENI. V was cut by 3 bases and J by 3 bases, with 9 bases left in between. CDR3 amino acids: CASSPEGYNQPQHF. Written as DNA, the CDR3 is TGTGCCAGCTCACCGGAAGGGTACAATCAGCCCCAGCATTTT.

The J gene is TRBJ1-1, the V gene TRBV28; D uncertain. Germline-derived CDR1 and CDR2 are MDHEN and SYDVKM. The CDR3 loop spans 15 amino acids. Trimming removed 7 bases from V and 2 bases from J, with 17 bases in between. DNA for the CDR3: TGTGCCAGCACCTCCCCGGGAGATTTAAACACTGAAGCTTTCTTT. Its protein is CASTSPGDLNTEAFF.

The CDR3 DNA is TGTGCCAGCTCACTAGGGCAAAGACCCTACGAGCAGTACTTC. Translation gives CASSLGQRPYEQYF. The V gene is TRBV18, the J gene TRBJ2-7; D gene ambiguous. Germline CDR1 KGHSH, CDR2 LQKENI. The CDR3 sequence is 14 residues long. The V gene lost 4 bases and the J gene lost 2 bases, with 12 bases spanning the gap. The full variable domain, its missing parts supplied by reference TRBV18 and TRBJ2-7, is NAGVMQNPRHLVRRRGQEARLRCSPMKGHSHVYWYRQLPEEGLKFMVYLQKENIIDESGMPKERFSAEFPKEGPSILRIQQVVRGDSAAYFCASSLGQRPYEQYFGPGTRLTVT.

V gene TRBV9 combines with J gene TRBJ2-1; tentatively, D is TRBD2 (6 bases). There are 15 residues in the CDR3. CDR1 is SGDLS and CDR2 is YYNGEE in the germline V gene. Deletions cut 0 bases from V and 8 bases from J, with 15 bases between. The CDR3 coding sequence is TGTGCCAGCAGCGTAGATGCGGGGCAAGGGGATGAGCAGTTCTTC. This sequence encodes CASSVDAGQGDEQFF. The full variable domain, its missing parts supplied by reference TRBV9 and TRBJ2-1, is DSGVTQTPKHLITATGQRVTLRCSPRSGDLSVYWYQQSLDQGLQFLIQYYNGEERAKGNILERFSAQQFPDLHSELNLSSLELGDSALYFCASSVDAGQGDEQFFGPGTRLTVL.

This clone was observed a handful of times. V is TRBV18 and J is TRBJ2-2; D is possibly TRBD1 (6 bases). This CDR3 is built from 15 residues. Trimming removed 3 bases from V and 4 bases from J, with 12 bases in between. Germline values: CDR1 KGHSH, CDR2 LQKENI. This CDR3 is CASSPVTGLTGELFF. The DNA of the CDR3 is TGTGCCAGCTCACCGGTTACAGGGCTCACCGGGGAGCTGTTTTTT.

The V and J genes are TRBV6-9 and TRBJ2-1; 11 bases are shared with TRBD2. Germline CDR1 is MNHGY and CDR2 is SVAAGI. The CDR3 covers 16 residues. The trim removed 3 bases at V and 5 bases at J, leaving 6 bases unmatched. This CDR3 is CASSYRSGRAHNEQFF. The CDR3 DNA follows: TGTGCCAGCAGTTACCGTAGCGGGAGGGCCCACAATGAGCAGTTCTTC.

The chain employs TRBV19 and TRBJ1-2, with TRBD1 identical over 7 bases. CDR1 and CDR2 (germline): LNHDA, SQIVND (reference sequence). The CDR3 totals 13 residues. J gave up 5 bases and V 5 bases, and 5 bases lay outside the gene matches. The DNA of the CDR3 is TGTGCCAGTAGTGCCTCGGGACAGTATGGCTACACCTTC. Translated: CASSASGQYGYTF.

The chain recombines TRBV5-1 with TRBJ1-4, with D possibly TRBD1 on 5 matching bases. Deletions cut 4 bases from V and 7 bases from J, with 17 bases between. CDR3 length equals 15 residues. Per the germline V gene, CDR1 is SGHRS and CDR2 is YFSETQ. The CDR3 nucleotides read TGCGCCAGCAGCCCGAACGAGGGACGGGGTGAAAAACTGTTTTTT. Its translation: CASSPNEGRGEKLFF.

This sequence joins TRBV18 and TRBJ1-3; D gene ambiguous. The CDR3 has 13 residues. V lost 4 bases, J lost 0 bases, and 4 bases lay in between. CDR1 KGHSH and CDR2 LQKENI come from the germline V gene. CDR3 DNA: TGTGCCAGCTCACGGGACTCTGGAAACACCATATATTTT. Residues: CASSRDSGNTIYF.

The J gene is TRBJ2-1, the V gene TRBV18; no definite D call. Trimming took off 0 bases at V and 8 bases at J, with 8 bases between the two ends. This CDR3 comprises 13 residues. CDR1 is KGHSH, CDR2 LQKENI, per germline. In nucleotides, the CDR3 is TGTGCCAGCTCACCACCTAACGTGGATGAGCAGTTCTTC. Its translation is CASSPPNVDEQFF. The complete variable domain, with remaining parts taken from reference TRBV18 and TRBJ2-1, reads NAGVMQNPRHLVRRRGQEARLRCSPMKGHSHVYWYRQLPEEGLKFMVYLQKENIIDESGMPKERFSAEFPKEGPSILRIQQVVRGDSAAYFCASSPPNVDEQFFGPGTRLTVL.

The chain employs TRBV29-1 and TRBJ2-7; the D gene is possibly TRBD1 (6 bases). There are 15 residues in the CDR3. V was shortened by 3 bases and J by 6 bases, with 21 bases between the two germline ends. Germline assignment: CDR1 SQVTM and CDR2 ANQGSEA. In DNA form, the CDR3 reads TGCAGCGTTGAGGGCTCGGGTGGGACAAACGTCGAGCAGTACTTC. This codes for CSVEGSGGTNVEQYF.

The V gene is TRBV18, the J gene TRBJ2-7, with D unclear. From germline, CDR1 is KGHSH and CDR2 LQKENI. The CDR3 length is 11 residues. V was cut by 5 bases and J by 3 bases, with 5 bases left in between. The CDR3 here is CASSSRYEQYF. The CDR3 nucleotides read TGTGCCAGCTCATCCCGCTACGAGCAGTACTTC.

V usage is TRBV29-1 and J usage is TRBJ1-1, with a possible D match to TRBD1 (5 bases). The CDR3 is made up of 13 amino acids. The V and J ends lost 6 bases and 5 bases respectively, with 16 bases between them. Germline assignment: CDR1 SQVTM and CDR2 ANQGSEA. The CDR3 bases are TGCAGCGTCGGGGGGATTCCCGGGACTGAAGCTTTCTTT. It specifies CSVGGIPGTEAFF.

V gene TRBV7-9 combines with J gene TRBJ2-7, with 10 bases aligning to TRBD2. The germline V gene encodes CDR1 SEHNR and CDR2 FQNEAQ (reference sequence). The CDR3 is made up of 15 amino acids. Trimming at V came to 0 bases and at J to 5 bases, leaving 4 bases not matched to a gene. The CDR3 sequence is CASSLAPGLANEQYF. The CDR3 nucleotides read TGTGCCAGCAGCTTAGCCCCGGGACTAGCGAACGAGCAGTACTTC.

The chain has TRBV7-6 and TRBJ2-3; 11 positions agree with TRBD2. There are 17 residues in the CDR3. Germline loops: CDR1 SGHVS, CDR2 FNYEAQ. Losses at the gene ends were 4 bases for V and 6 bases for J; bases not matched to a gene: 12. CDR3 sequence reads: CASSSVAGGDMMDTQYF. The DNA for the CDR3 is TGTGCCAGCAGCTCAGTAGCGGGGGGGGATATGATGGATACGCAGTATTTT.

V usage is TRBV7-5 and J usage is TRBJ1-5; TRBD1 is the table's D call and was not checked against the DNA. TRBV7-5 is an annotated pseudogene. The CDR3 is made up of 13 amino acids. The CDR3 protein is CAPGQAWNQPQHF. CDR3 nucleotides: TGTGCCCCCGGACAGGCCTGGAATCAGCCCCAGCATTTT.

The gene calls are TRBV7-9 and TRBJ1-4; D is perhaps TRBD1 (6 bases). This CDR3 is 14 amino acids long. The V gene lost 7 bases and the J gene lost 2 bases, with 11 bases spanning the gap. The germline CDR1 and CDR2 sequences are SEHNR and FQNEAQ (reference sequence). The DNA of the CDR3 is TGTGCCAGCACTAGAGGGGGGACTAATGAAAAACTGTTTTTT. Its translation is CASTRGGTNEKLFF.

The chain couples TRBV27 to TRBJ2-7; 9 nucleotides align to TRBD2. The length of the CDR3 is 13 residues. Losses at the gene ends were 11 bases for V and 7 bases for J; bases not matched to a gene: 12. Germline V gene lookup returns CDR1 MNHEY and CDR2 SMNVEV (reference sequence). CDR3 sequence: CASGREGLGEQYF. The CDR3 coding sequence is TGTGCCTCCGGGCGGGAGGGCCTCGGGGAGCAGTACTTC.

J is TRBJ1-1 and V is TRBV28; D is unresolved. The V gene's germline CDR1 is MDHEN and CDR2 SYDVKM. This CDR3 has 12 residues. Trimming left V 8 bases short and J 2 bases short, with 9 bases between. In DNA form, the CDR3 reads TGTGCCAGCCGACAACTAAACACTGAAGCTTTCTTT. Residues: CASRQLNTEAFF.

This clone was observed once. V gene TRBV5-1 combines with J gene TRBJ2-7; D not certain. The length of the CDR3 is 14 residues. From germline, CDR1 is SGHRS and CDR2 YFSETQ. With 3 bases removed from V and 4 bases from J, the gap between germline ends came to 14 bases. In DNA, the CDR3 is TGCGCCAGCAGCTCAGAGTTAAACAGTTACGAGCAGTACTTC. Translating it yields CASSSELNSYEQYF.